These T cell receptor beta chains were read from a single sample in a study of blood T cell repertoires in COVID-19. Repertoires were generated with immunoSEQ multiplex PCR, while TCRdb's copy carries only in-frame clones and drops some. The sample gives around 310,000 clones, about 90% of which show up once; about 8.4% is in the top ten. The sample consisted of PBMCs or T cells enriched from blood (not recorded which). These receptors were obtained from a woman under 40 who had recovered from COVID-19. CDR3s include the opening cysteine and the closing phenylalanine or tryptophan. D genes are given only for firm matches. Clone size appears in some rows only: once, few, many, or a class for an expanded clone.

>NA|TRBV7-2|NA|TRBJ1-1
CASRSGMNTEAFF
TGTGCCAGCAGGAGCGGGATGAACACTGAAGCTTTCTTT
>TRBD1|TRBV28|NA|TRBJ1-5
CASSSPSGTASNQPQHF
TGTGCCAGCAGCAGCCCGTCCGGGACAGCTAGCAATCAGCCCCAGCATTTT
>NA|TRBV9|NA|TRBJ1-5
CASSVEAGLTDQPQHF
TGTGCCAGCAGCGTAGAGGCGGGGCTGACCGATCAGCCCCAGCATTTT
>TRBD1|TRBV5-4|NA|TRBJ1-2
CASSLTGASYGYTF
TGTGCCAGCAGCTTGACAGGGGCGTCCTATGGCTACACCTTC
>NA|TRBV15|NA|TRBJ2-6
CATGGGTSGANVLTF
TGTGCCACCGGGGGCGGAACCTCTGGGGCCAACGTCCTGACTTTC
>TRBD1|TRBV6-5|NA|TRBJ1-2
CASSYRGQGAYGYTF
TGTGCCAGCAGTTACAGGGGACAGGGGGCCTATGGCTACACCTTC
>TRBD2|TRBV7-9|NA|TRBJ2-7
CASSLSVAGGEQYF
TGTGCCAGCAGCTTATCGGTAGCGGGAGGGGAGCAGTACTTC
>TRBD1|TRBV5-1|NA|TRBJ2-5
CASSPRDRGRGETQYF
TGCGCCAGCAGCCCCCGGGACAGGGGGCGCGGGGAGACCCAGTACTTC
>TRBD2|TRBV7-9|NA|TRBJ2-1
CASSQSASGSVNEQFF
TGTGCCAGCAGCCAATCAGCCAGCGGGAGTGTAAATGAGCAGTTCTTC
>NA|TRBV27|NA|TRBJ2-6
CASSLAGLPSGGANVLTF
TGTGCCAGCAGTTTAGCGGGGCTCCCAAGCGGTGGGGCCAACGTCCTGACTTTC
>NA|TRBV11-3|NA|TRBJ1-1
CASSRDSVGQAFF
TGTGCCAGCAGCCGGGACTCAGTCGGGCAAGCTTTCTTT
>NA|TRBV5-1|NA|TRBJ2-2
CASSLGGMSTGELFF
TGCGCCAGCAGTTTGGGGGGCATGAGCACCGGGGAGCTGTTTTTT
>TRBD1|TRBV12-5|once|TRBJ2-2
CASGPRTGTNTGELFF
TGTGCTAGTGGTCCCCGGACAGGGACGAACACCGGGGAGCTGTTTTTT
>TRBD2|TRBV7-7|NA|TRBJ2-5
CASSLGVGLAGVAETQYF
TGTGCTAGCAGCTTAGGCGTGGGACTAGCGGGAGTGGCAGAGACCCAGTACTTC
>TRBD1|TRBV5-4|NA|TRBJ1-2
CASSLGRGLKIGYTF
TGTGCCAGCAGCTTGGGGAGGGGGCTAAAGATTGGCTACACCTTC
>TRBD1|TRBV27|NA|TRBJ1-2
CASSLNPGQGAVNKGYTF
TGTGCCAGCAGTCTAAACCCCGGACAGGGGGCGGTGAACAAAGGCTACACCTTC
>NA|TRBV30|NA|TRBJ1-5
CAWSGLSNQPQHF
TGTGCCTGGAGTGGGCTTAGCAATCAGCCCCAGCATTTT
>NA|TRBV5-1|NA|TRBJ2-3
CASSFRGADTQYF
TGCGCCAGCAGCTTCAGGGGTGCAGATACGCAGTATTTT
>NA|TRBV28|NA|TRBJ1-2
CASSFSPYGYTF
TGTGCCAGCAGTTTTAGTCCATATGGCTACACCTTC
>TRBD2|TRBV4-2|NA|TRBJ2-1
CASSQEAPLAGDYNEQFF
TGTGCCAGCAGCCAAGAAGCCCCACTGGCGGGAGATTACAATGAGCAGTTCTTC
>TRBD2|TRBV11-2|once|TRBJ2-1
CASSLAGGRNEQFF
TGTGCCAGCAGCCTAGCGGGAGGGAGGAATGAGCAGTTCTTC
>TRBD2|TRBV7-2|NA|TRBJ2-5
CASSLDLPGTSGQETQYF
TGTGCCAGCAGCTTAGACCTTCCGGGGACTAGCGGGCAAGAGACCCAGTACTTC
>NA|TRBV5-1|NA|TRBJ2-1
CASSPLGSSAYNEQFF
TGCGCCAGCAGCCCGTTGGGCAGCAGTGCCTACAATGAGCAGTTCTTC
>TRBD2|TRBV27|NA|TRBJ2-5
CASSLGDLSSGRETQYF
TGTGCCAGCAGTTTGGGGGATCTTTCTAGCGGGAGAGAGACCCAGTACTTC
>TRBD1|TRBV5-8|NA|TRBJ2-7
CASSLYVIESPGTGSYEQYF
TGTGCCAGCAGCTTGTACGTAATTGAAAGCCCCGGGACAGGTTCCTACGAGCAGTACTTC
>NA|TRBV7-2|NA|TRBJ1-1
CASSSQVNTEAFF
TGTGCCAGCAGCTCCCAGGTGAACACTGAAGCTTTCTTT
>TRBD1|TRBV29-1|NA|TRBJ2-7
CSLTDSSRGEQYF
TGCAGCCTAACCGACTCGTCCAGGGGGGAGCAGTACTTC
>TRBD2|TRBV28|NA|TRBJ2-5
CASRPPRLAEQETQYF
TGTGCCAGCAGGCCACCCCGACTAGCGGAACAAGAGACCCAGTACTTC
>TRBD1|TRBV4-2|NA|TRBJ1-1
CASTRTGGGNTEAFF
TGTGCCAGCACCCGGACAGGGGGAGGTAACACTGAAGCTTTCTTT
>TRBD1|TRBV6-6|NA|TRBJ1-1
CASSRRGQGIGTEAFF
TGTGCCAGCAGTCGACGGGGACAGGGGATAGGGACTGAAGCTTTCTTT
>TRBD2|TRBV10-2|few|TRBJ2-1
CASIGLAGNEQFF
TGCGCCAGCATAGGACTAGCGGGAAATGAGCAGTTCTTC
>TRBD1|TRBV28|NA|TRBJ1-1
CASSSQGPEAFF
TGTGCCAGCAGCTCACAGGGGCCTGAAGCTTTCTTT
>TRBD2|TRBV7-2|NA|TRBJ2-1
CASSVERETSNEQFF
TGTGCCAGCAGCGTAGAGCGGGAGACTTCCAATGAGCAGTTCTTC
>NA|TRBV6-5|NA|TRBJ1-2
CASRATVNYGYTF
TGTGCCAGCAGGGCAACAGTTAACTATGGCTACACCTTC
>NA|TRBV19|NA|TRBJ2-2
CASRRQQIIPGELFF
TGTGCCAGTAGACGGCAGCAGATAATACCGGGTGAGCTGTTTTTT
>TRBD2|TRBV3-1/TRBV3-2|many|TRBJ2-1
CASSQGLAANNEQFF
TGTGCCAGCAGCCAGGGACTAGCGGCTAACAATGAGCAGTTCTTC
>TRBD1|TRBV7-9|few|TRBJ1-6
CASTRGQGNSPLHF
TGTGCCAGCACCCGTGGACAGGGAAACTCACCCCTCCACTTT
>TRBD1|TRBV5-6|few|TRBJ1-2
CASSPGTGGYTF
TGTGCCAGCAGCCCCGGGACAGGGGGCTACACCTTC
>NA|TRBV4-3|NA|TRBJ1-1
CASSQSAGFGTEAFF
TGCGCCAGCAGCCAAAGCGCGGGCTTTGGCACTGAAGCTTTCTTT
>NA|TRBV15|once|TRBJ2-2
CATSRDKVRSGELFF
TGTGCCACCAGCAGAGATAAGGTGCGGTCGGGGGAGCTGTTTTTT
>TRBD1|TRBV28|NA|TRBJ1-1
CASGTGQGILAAFF
TGTGCCAGCGGAACGGGACAGGGAATCCTCGCAGCTTTCTTT
>NA|TRBV5-4|NA|TRBJ2-2
CASSLAQGAHTGELFF
TGTGCCAGCAGCTTGGCTCAGGGTGCGCACACCGGGGAGCTGTTTTTT